The table lists the clone carrying this TCR beta chain with many counts. The data were obtained in a study of T-cell reconstitution after alpha-beta-depleted transplantation in children. Library preparation (for TCRbeta) was performed with unique molecular identifiers. Using its own MiXCR run on the PCR reads, TCRdb lists one record per CDR3 protein. The sample has hundreds of thousands of distinct CDR3 sequences; approximately 15% are singletons. The V gene end was trimmed by 6 bases and the J gene end by 0 bases; junction bases not matched to a gene: 4. The CDR3 length is 13 residues. Looked up from germline, CDR1 is SQVTM and CDR2 is ANQGSEA.

The rearrangement joins TRBV29-1 to TRBJ2-5; 7 bases align to TRBD1. The sequence derives from a human donor who donated a stem cell graft to a child with acute myeloid leukemia. The sample in question was PBMCs from the stem cell graft donor, obtained from the stem cell graft. In nucleotides, the CDR3 is TGCAGCGTGTCGACAGGGAACCAAGAGACCCAGTACTTC. It encodes CSVSTGNQETQYF.